This TCR beta chain was profiled in a study of blood T cells in healthy people across ages. Study observations and caveats: Per million T cells, TCR beta diversity dropped roughly linearly as age increased.

Note on this clonotype: Its cognate antigen is unknown. This may arise from a read error, as a much more abundant clone is one base away.

A J-beta primer mix and a sample-barcoded 5' primer were used in a second PCR of about 7 to 12 cycles. The template-switch adaptor, which had 12 random nucleotides, put a tag on each cDNA molecule. MiXCR, run by TCRdb on the 5' RACE reads, gives a single entry per CDR3 protein. The table has 1.5 million to 2 million distinct CDR3 sequences, 28% seen once; the top ten hold over 7%. Germline-derived CDR1 and CDR2 are MDHEN and SYDVKM. The CDR3 is made up of 16 amino acids. This rearrangement joins TRBV28 to TRBJ1-2, with unresolved D. The sequencing sample was made of blood. The sequence was collected from a young woman in good health. CDR3 sequence (DNA): TGTACCAGCAGCCCCCCCCTGTTACCAGTTAACTATGGCTACACCTTC. This codes for CTSSPPLLPVNYGYTF.